This T cell receptor (beta chain) was observed in a study of cytomegalovirus exposure and HLA in healthy donors. Remarks on this clone: Its antigen is still unknown.

Donors were nominally healthy when sampled, though unrecorded immune exposures were likely. V was trimmed by 4 bases and J by 0 bases, leaving 7 bases between them. Germline V gene data show CDR1 as SGHTA and CDR2 as FQGNSA. The CDR3 has 14 residues. General study results and limits: Earlier results showed most TCR beta V segments being productive about 87% or about 30% of the time. Analysis performed later showed TCR beta chains linked to HLA being more clonally expanded than equally common others. Cytomegalovirus status, reportedly, was diagnosed with high specificity and sensitivity by the classifier.

The PCR was carried out with 60 Vbeta primers and 13 Jbeta primers. Some clones are missing from TCRdb's copy, which holds only in-frame ones; the method was immunoSEQ multiplex PCR. The sample lists about 180,000 clones, approximately 82% occurring once. The sequence was collected from a woman aged 25 to 45 in good health and CMV-seronegative. The rearrangement uses TRBV7-2 and TRBJ1-3; D remains unclear. Sequenced material: PBMCs. The chain's CDR3 is CASSSESSGNTIYF. CDR3 bases: TGTGCCAGCAGCTCGGAGAGCTCTGGAAACACCATATATTTT.